The next 16 T cell receptor beta chains were all read from a single sample in a study of regulatory T cells in long-lasting Graves disease. Arm-PCR of CDR3 regions and iRepertoire HTBI primers were the basis on which TCR beta libraries were built. TCRdb re-derived calls from the multiplex PCR reads in MiXCR, one entry per CDR3 protein. Of just over 600,000 distinct CDR3 sequences listed, about 16% are singletons. Time point indicated: newly diagnosed GD, antithyroid drugs for less than 3 months. After RNA was extracted from PBMCs, the TCR library was made from it. A further study also used this sample, focusing on T cells in Graves' hyperthyroidism and ophthalmopathy.

Sequencing was performed on peripheral blood mononuclear cells (PBMCs), taken at new diagnosis, from a patient treated with antithyroid drugs. The source is a woman in her 30s with Graves disease.

The chain employs TRBV28 and TRBJ2-1, with 9 bases fitting TRBD2. The J call may not be correct, given that the DNA end is closer to TRBJ2-5. The germline V gene encodes CDR1 MDHEN and CDR2 SYDVKM. The CDR3 length is 14 residues. The DNA of the CDR3 is TGTGCCAGCGAGACTAGCGGTTCTTTAGAGACCCAGTACTTC. Translation gives CASETSGSLETQYF.

The gene calls are TRBV6-2 or TRBV6-3 and TRBJ2-7, with 11 positions matching TRBD2. From germline, CDR1 is MNHEY and CDR2 SVGEGT. The V and J ends lost 6 bases and 2 bases, in that order; junction bases with no gene match: 9. The length of the CDR3 is 16 residues. The CDR3, as DNA: TGTGCCAGCAGAACCCGGGGGGGACTAGCGGCCTACGAGCAGTACTTC. Residues: CASRTRGGLAAYEQYF.

This clonotype was detected many times. This chain uses TRBV3-1 with TRBJ1-1, with a possible D match to TRBD1 (6 bases). Looked up from germline, CDR1 is LGHDT and CDR2 is YNNKEL (reference sequence). The CDR3 loop spans 17 amino acids. V lost 0 bases, J lost 1 base, and 15 bases lay in between. As DNA, the CDR3 is TGTGCCAGCAGCCAAGATCGGAGGGGGGCCTGGAACACTGAAGCTTTCTTT. Amino acid sequence: CASSQDRRGAWNTEAFF. Full variable domain (missing parts from reference TRBV3-1 and TRBJ1-1): DTAVSQTPKYLVTQMGNDKSIKCEQNLGHDTMYWYKQDSKKFLKIMFSYNNKELIINETVPNRFSPKSPDKAHLNLHINSLELGDSAVYFCASSQDRRGAWNTEAFFGQGTRLTVV.

The chain joins TRBV5-1 to TRBJ2-1; D perhaps matches TRBD2 (6 bases). Trimming left V 4 bases short and J 2 bases short, with 13 bases between. Germline CDR1 reads SGHRS; CDR2 reads YFSETQ. This CDR3 contains 15 residues. The CDR3: CASSQGRGAYNEQFF. CDR3 DNA sequence: TGCGCCAGCAGCCAAGGGCGGGGAGCCTACAATGAGCAGTTCTTC.

This clonotype came up many times. CDR3: CASSYSPTSSYYEQYF. The CDR3 region has the DNA TGTGCCAGCAGTTACTCCCCCACATCGTCCTACTACGAGCAGTACTTC. This chain joins TRBV6-2 or TRBV6-3 and TRBJ2-7, with D unclear. V was pared by 0 bases and J by 3 bases, with 15 bases between. Germline CDR1 is MNHEY and CDR2 is SVGEGT. This CDR3 has 16 amino acids.

Many counts were recorded for this clonotype. The CDR3 nucleotides are TGTGCCAGCAGCTGGGGACTACTGAGCAATGAGCAGTTCTTC. It translates to CASSWGLLSNEQFF. The chain has TRBV7-2 and TRBJ2-1; 7 nucleotides match TRBD2. The CDR3 is 14 amino acids. Germline V gene lookup returns CDR1 SGHTA and CDR2 FQGNSA. The junction had 6 bases not matched to a gene; V was cut back by 4 bases and J by 6 bases.

This chain links TRBV6-1 with TRBJ1-5, with D possibly TRBD1 on 6 matching bases. This CDR3 has 14 residues. Germline assignment: CDR1 MNHNS and CDR2 SASEGT. V was trimmed by 5 bases and J by 5 bases, leaving 13 bases between them. Written as DNA, the CDR3 is TGTGCCAGCAGTAGCGGACAGCCATATCAGCCCCAGCATTTT. Its protein product is CASSSGQPYQPQHF.

The sample holds many counts of this clonotype. This chain joins TRBV30 and TRBJ2-1; the D gene is possibly TRBD2 (6 bases). CDR1 is GTSNPN, CDR2 SVGIG, per germline (reference sequence). CDR3 length: 11 amino acids. V was trimmed by 5 bases and J by 8 bases, leaving 10 bases between them. CDR3 in amino acids: CAWGRLDEQFF. The CDR3 bases are TGTGCCTGGGGGAGGCTCGATGAGCAGTTCTTC.

J is TRBJ2-7 and V is TRBV4-1; a possible D gene is TRBD1 (6 bases). V was clipped by 1 base and J by 3 bases, with 13 bases between them. The germline CDR1 and CDR2 sequences are MGHRA and YSYEKL. The CDR3 consists of 15 residues. CDR3: CASSQVYRDDYEQYF. In DNA form, the CDR3 reads TGCGCCAGCAGCCAAGTATACAGGGACGACTACGAGCAGTACTTC.

This clonotype came up a few times. The chain couples TRBV19 to TRBJ2-6, with D perhaps TRBD1 (5 bases). V lost 7 bases, J lost 1 base, and 17 bases lay in between. The CDR3 extends over 17 amino acids. The germline gives CDR1 LNHDA, CDR2 SQIVND (reference sequence). The CDR3 bases are TGTGCCAGTAAGCGATGGGGCGAAGGGTCTGGGGCCAACGTCCTGACTTTC. This sequence encodes CASKRWGEGSGANVLTF.

This chain joins TRBV28 and TRBJ1-6; 7 bases agree with TRBD1. The CDR3 loop spans 14 amino acids. Germline assignment: CDR1 MDHEN and CDR2 SYDVKM. Trimming removed 5 bases from V and 10 bases from J; junction bases left unmatched: 8. CDR3: CASSTTGVGSPLHF. The CDR3 coding sequence is TGTGCCAGCAGTACAACAGGGGTAGGATCACCCCTCCACTTT. Based on the CDR3 plus reference TRBV28 and TRBJ1-6, the full variable domain is DVKVTQSSRYLVKRTGEKVFLECVQDMDHENMFWYRQDPGLGLRLIYFSYDVKMKEKGDIPEGYSVSREKKERFSLILESASTNQTSMYLCASSTTGVGSPLHFGNGTRLTVT.

V and J are TRBV18 and TRBJ2-7; D gene unclear. The CDR3 contains 13 residues. V lost 1 base, J lost 5 bases, and 9 bases lay in between. Germline CDR1 is KGHSH and CDR2 is LQKENI. The CDR3 DNA follows: TGTGCCAGCTCACCACAGGGTGTTGACGAGCAGTACTTC. Translating gives CASSPQGVDEQYF.

The sample holds a few counts of this clonotype. V is TRBV4-1 and J is TRBJ2-3; 11 bases agree with TRBD2. The CDR3 sequence is 17 residues long. V lost 0 bases and J lost 0; bases outside the gene matches: 2. From germline, CDR1 is MGHRA and CDR2 YSYEKL. The CDR3 region is CASSQETSGGSTDTQYF. The CDR3 DNA reads TGCGCCAGCAGCCAAGAAACTAGCGGGGGAAGCACAGATACGCAGTATTTT.

This clonotype was detected a few times. This chain links TRBV7-8 with TRBJ2-5, with TRBD2 matching 8 bases. CDR1 is SGHVS and CDR2 is FQNEAQ in the germline V gene. This CDR3 spans 16 amino acids. The V gene end was trimmed by 3 bases and the J gene end by 7 bases; junction bases not matched to a gene: 13. CDR3 nucleotides: TGTGCCAGCAGCTTCGGGGGTAGCGGGACCTCTGCGACCCAGTACTTC. It encodes CASSFGGSGTSATQYF. The full variable domain, completed using reference TRBV7-8 and TRBJ2-5, is GAGVSQSPRYKVAKRGQDVALRCDPISGHVSLFWYQQALGQGPEFLTYFQNEAQLDKSGLPSDRFFAERPEGSVSTLKIQRTQQEDSAVYLCASSFGGSGTSATQYFGPGTRLLVL.

This clonotype was detected once. The chain joins TRBV6-5 to TRBJ2-1; the D gene is possibly TRBD1 (5 bases). Germline CDR1 MNHEY, CDR2 SVGAGI. Between the trimmed V and J ends, which lost 2 bases and 10 bases, there was a span of 12 bases. CDR3 size: 13 residues. The CDR3 sequence: CASSYRGRYEQFF. Here the CDR3 DNA reads TGTGCCAGCAGTTACAGGGGAAGGTACGAGCAGTTCTTC.

This clonotype appeared a few times. The rearrangement links TRBV28 to TRBJ1-2; the D gene is possibly TRBD1 (6 bases). Trimming removed 2 bases at V and 1 base at J, with 11 bases between. Germline V gene data show CDR1 as MDHEN and CDR2 as SYDVKM. This CDR3 region has 15 residues. The CDR3 DNA is TGTGCCAGCAGTTTACAGGGGTCGGGTAACTATGGCTACACCTTC. It codes for CASSLQGSGNYGYTF.